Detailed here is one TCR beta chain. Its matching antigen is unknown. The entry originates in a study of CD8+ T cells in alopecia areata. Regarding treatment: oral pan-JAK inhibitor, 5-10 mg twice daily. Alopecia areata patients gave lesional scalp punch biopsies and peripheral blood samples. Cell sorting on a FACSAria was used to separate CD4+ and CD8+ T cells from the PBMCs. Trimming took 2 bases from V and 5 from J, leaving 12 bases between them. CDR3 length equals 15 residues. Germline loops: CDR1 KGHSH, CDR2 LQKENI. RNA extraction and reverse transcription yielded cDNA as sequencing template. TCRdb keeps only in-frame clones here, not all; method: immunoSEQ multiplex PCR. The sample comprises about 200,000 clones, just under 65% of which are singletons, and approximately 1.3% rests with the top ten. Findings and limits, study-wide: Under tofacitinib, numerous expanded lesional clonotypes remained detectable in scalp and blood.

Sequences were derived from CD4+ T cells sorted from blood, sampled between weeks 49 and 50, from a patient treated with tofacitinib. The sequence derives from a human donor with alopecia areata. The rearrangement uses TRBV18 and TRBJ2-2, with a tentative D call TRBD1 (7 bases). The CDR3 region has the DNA TGTGCCAGCTCACCAGCGACAGGGAGGACCGGGGAGCTGTTTTTT. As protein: CASSPATGRTGELFF. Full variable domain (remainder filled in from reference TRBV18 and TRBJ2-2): NAGVMQNPRHLVRRRGQEARLRCSPMKGHSHVYWYRQLPEEGLKFMVYLQKENIIDESGMPKERFSAEFPKEGPSILRIQQVVRGDSAAYFCASSPATGRTGELFFGEGSRLTVL.